The clone carrying this TCR beta chain was found a few times. Its matching antigen is unknown. These data originate in a study of human T cells and chemical hapten exposure. Study-level results: TCRs above 1 in 1000 frequency did not change with DPC sensitization.

V gave up 3 bases and J gave up 0 bases, with 17 bases separating them. The CDR3 consists of 17 residues. The germline gives CDR1 MDHEN, CDR2 SYDVKM. TCRdb used MiXCR to reprocess the RACE reads, holding one entry per CDR3 protein. The sample has some 350,000 distinct CDR3 sequences, about 6.3% seen once. Time point meaning: patch test 2, 6 weeks after DPC sensitization. Treatment here: therapeutic diphenylcyclopropenone sensitization with weekly scalp DPC. This receptor was taken from a woman younger than 30 with alopecia areata. Some clones in this sample may be carry-over from other donors' samples. This specimen was whole blood, taken in connection with sensitization to the hapten diphenylcyclopropenone (DPC). The rearrangement links TRBV28 to TRBJ2-5, with D perhaps TRBD1 (6 bases). The CDR3: CASSFGRGKRDQETQYF. DNA for the CDR3: TGTGCCAGCAGTTTTGGCAGGGGAAAAAGGGACCAAGAGACCCAGTACTTC.